This passage covers 8 T cell receptor beta chains from one sample sequenced in a study of naive and memory T cell subsets. Two oligonucleotides, mixed equimolar, formed the beta constant-region primer covering TRBC1 and TRBC2. The ligated cDNA underwent four PCR rounds using SP2 and nested alpha and beta constant-region primers. TCRdb reprocessed the UMI-ligation and nested PCR reads via MiXCR and lists one record per CDR3 protein. Here the sample spans tens of thousands of distinct CDR3 sequences, around 9% being singletons. The specimen was naive CD8+ T cells from blood. These receptors were collected from a human donor in good health.

The chain uses TRBV20-1 and TRBJ2-1, with D possibly TRBD2 on 5 matching bases. Germline V gene sequence: CDR1 DFQATT, CDR2 SNEGSKA (reference sequence). CDR3 length: 15 amino acids. The V end lost 4 bases, the J end lost 2 bases, and 15 bases lay between the germline ends. Here the CDR3 reads CSAKGVTKAYNEQFF. In DNA, the CDR3 is TGCAGTGCTAAGGGAGTAACAAAAGCCTACAATGAGCAGTTCTTC.

In this sample, this clonotype turned up many times. The chain is built from TRBV7-9 and TRBJ1-1; a weak D match, TRBD1 (6 bases). Germline CDR1 SEHNR, CDR2 FQNEAQ (reference sequence). This CDR3 has 17 residues. Trimming removed 5 bases from V and 1 base from J, with 20 bases in between. Here the CDR3 reads CASSPTGTHKRNTEAFF. As DNA, the CDR3 is TGTGCCAGCAGCCCGACAGGAACACACAAGAGGAACACTGAAGCTTTCTTT.

This clonotype was seen ten or more times. The chain has TRBV4-1 and TRBJ2-4, with 9 bases matching TRBD1. The CDR3 loop spans 14 amino acids. Germline-derived CDR1 and CDR2 are MGHRA and YSYEKL. V lost 2 bases to trimming and J lost 6 bases; unmatched junction nucleotides: 2. The CDR3 nucleotides are TGCGCCAGCAGCCAAAGGACAGGGGCAAACATTCAGTACTTC. It translates to CASSQRTGANIQYF.

V and J are TRBV12-3 or TRBV12-4 and TRBJ2-5; TRBD2 agrees at 10 bases. The CDR3 runs to 18 residues. Trimming removed 3 bases from V and 2 bases from J; junction bases left unmatched: 12. In nucleotides, the CDR3 is TGTGCCAGCAGTTTCGAGGCTAGCGGGAGTTTTGGGCAAGAGACCCAGTACTTC. Translating gives CASSFEASGSFGQETQYF.

The chain links TRBV27 to TRBJ2-5; 8 bases match TRBD2. The V gene end was trimmed by 5 bases and the J gene end by 5 bases; junction bases not matched to a gene: 7. The V gene's germline CDR1 is MNHEY and CDR2 SMNVEV (reference sequence). CDR3 length: 14 residues. CDR3 in DNA: TGTGCCAGCAGTCACGGGAGGGCCGGGGAGACCCAGTACTTC. This translates into CASSHGRAGETQYF.

The chain recombines TRBV13 with TRBJ2-7; D not certain. Germline V gene data show CDR1 as PRHDT and CDR2 as FYEKMQ (reference sequence). The CDR3 spans 13 residues. V lost 2 bases and J 4 bases, leaving 9 bases between the germline ends. CDR3 region: CASSLTDKYEQYF. The CDR3 region has the DNA TGTGCCAGCAGCTTAACCGACAAATACGAGCAGTACTTC.

This chain uses TRBV20-1 with TRBJ2-3; D is uncertain. Trimming left V 0 bases short and J 5 bases short, with 12 bases between. From germline, CDR1 is DFQATT and CDR2 SNEGSKA (reference sequence). CDR3 size: 14 residues. The CDR3: CSARDLVRVDTQYF. The DNA of the CDR3 is TGCAGTGCTAGAGATCTCGTTAGGGTAGATACGCAGTATTTT.

This clonotype has just a few counts. The chain carries TRBV7-6 and TRBJ2-1; D tentatively fits TRBD1 or TRBD2 (5 bases each). The germline V gene encodes CDR1 SGHVS and CDR2 FNYEAQ. The CDR3 totals 15 residues. Trimming took 5 bases from V and 8 from J, leaving 19 bases between them. This CDR3 is CASSPGGGVSYEQFF. For the CDR3, the DNA is TGTGCCAGCAGCCCCGGTGGGGGAGTGAGCTATGAGCAGTTCTTC.